A selection of T cell receptor beta chains follows, all from one sample in a study of OX40 agonist ivuxolimab in advanced cancers. Some clones are missing from TCRdb's copy, which holds only in-frame ones; the method was immunoSEQ multiplex PCR. The repertoire holds 42,000 or so clones, with 70% to 90% as singletons. The sequences come from CD4+ or CD8+ T cells sorted from blood, collected in a trial of the OX40 agonist ivuxolimab. The receptor set was obtained from an adult with an advanced solid tumor such as melanoma, head and neck, liver or kidney cancer. The CDR3 runs from the conserved cysteine through the conserved F or W. Each record gives: D gene, clone size, V gene, J gene, CDR3 protein, CDR3 DNA. D genes are given only for firm matches. Only part of the rows carry a size: once, few, many, or a class if the clone is expanded.

D gene: NA; clone size: NA; V gene: TRBV5-1; J gene: TRBJ1-6; CDR3 protein: CASSATTAPNSPLHF; CDR3 DNA: TGCGCCAGCAGCGCAACGACAGCCCCTAATTCACCCCTCCACTTT
D gene: NA; clone size: NA; V gene: TRBV7-3; J gene: TRBJ2-3; CDR3 protein: CASSRGSTDTQYF; CDR3 DNA: TGTGCCAGCAGCAGGGGATCCACAGATACGCAGTATTTT
D gene: NA; clone size: few; V gene: TRBV9; J gene: TRBJ1-3; CDR3 protein: CASSVASQGAGNTIYF; CDR3 DNA: TGTGCCAGCAGCGTAGCTAGTCAAGGCGCTGGAAACACCATATATTTT
D gene: TRBD1; clone size: NA; V gene: TRBV27; J gene: TRBJ1-1; CDR3 protein: CASSQGANSEAFF; CDR3 DNA: TGTGCCAGCAGTCAGGGGGCCAACTCTGAAGCTTTCTTT
D gene: TRBD1; clone size: NA; V gene: TRBV5-6; J gene: TRBJ1-1; CDR3 protein: CASLKTGGMNTEAFF; CDR3 DNA: TGTGCCAGCCTCAAGACAGGGGGTATGAACACTGAAGCTTTCTTT
D gene: NA; clone size: NA; V gene: TRBV5-5; J gene: TRBJ2-1; CDR3 protein: CASSRLMSGGASSYNEQFF; CDR3 DNA: TGTGCCAGCAGCCGCCTGATGAGTGGGGGGGCTAGCTCCTACAATGAGCAGTTCTTC
D gene: NA; clone size: few; V gene: TRBV13; J gene: TRBJ2-3; CDR3 protein: CASSLTQPGDTQYF; CDR3 DNA: TGTGCCAGCAGCCTTACCCAACCTGGGGATACGCAGTATTTT
D gene: NA; clone size: few; V gene: TRBV27; J gene: TRBJ2-1; CDR3 protein: CASSRGGPRNEQFF; CDR3 DNA: TGTGCCAGCAGTCGAGGAGGGCCTAGGAATGAGCAGTTCTTC
D gene: TRBD1; clone size: NA; V gene: TRBV7-9; J gene: TRBJ2-7; CDR3 protein: CASSPRQGLPSEQYF; CDR3 DNA: TGTGCCAGCAGCCCGCGACAGGGGCTGCCCTCCGAGCAGTACTTC
D gene: NA; clone size: once; V gene: TRBV5-4; J gene: TRBJ1-6; CDR3 protein: CASSLKGNSPLHF; CDR3 DNA: TGTGCCAGCAGCTTGAAGGGGAATTCACCCCTCCACTTT
D gene: TRBD1; clone size: few; V gene: TRBV10-3; J gene: TRBJ1-1; CDR3 protein: CAISESGQGAEAFF; CDR3 DNA: TGTGCCATCAGTGAGTCGGGACAGGGGGCTGAAGCTTTCTTT
D gene: NA; clone size: NA; V gene: TRBV2; J gene: TRBJ2-5; CDR3 protein: CASSGWTQYF; CDR3 DNA: TGTGCCAGCAGCGGTTGGACCCAGTACTTC
D gene: NA; clone size: medium-sized; V gene: TRBV11-3; J gene: TRBJ1-1; CDR3 protein: CASGGNPEAFF; CDR3 DNA: TGTGCCAGCGGGGGGAACCCTGAAGCTTTCTTT
D gene: TRBD2; clone size: NA; V gene: TRBV15; J gene: TRBJ2-1; CDR3 protein: CATSRGTSANYNEQFF; CDR3 DNA: TGTGCCACCAGCAGGGGTACTAGCGCCAACTACAATGAGCAGTTCTTC
D gene: TRBD1; clone size: NA; V gene: TRBV2; J gene: TRBJ2-7; CDR3 protein: CASIGDRGKHSYEQYF; CDR3 DNA: TGTGCCAGCATTGGGGACAGGGGGAAACACTCCTACGAGCAGTACTTC
D gene: TRBD1; clone size: NA; V gene: TRBV5-4; J gene: TRBJ2-1; CDR3 protein: CASSFSGGTYNEQFF; CDR3 DNA: TGTGCCAGCAGCTTCTCAGGGGGCACCTACAATGAGCAGTTCTTC
D gene: TRBD2; clone size: NA; V gene: TRBV5-4; J gene: TRBJ2-5; CDR3 protein: CASSLRSRGRETQYF; CDR3 DNA: TGTGCCAGCAGCTTGCGGTCTCGCGGGAGGGAGACCCAGTACTTC
D gene: NA; clone size: NA; V gene: TRBV29-1; J gene: TRBJ2-5; CDR3 protein: CSAAIGAGETQYF; CDR3 DNA: TGCAGCGCCGCCATCGGGGCCGGGGAGACCCAGTACTTC
D gene: NA; clone size: NA; V gene: TRBV5-1; J gene: TRBJ2-1; CDR3 protein: CASSPRPRGTYNEQFF; CDR3 DNA: TGCGCCAGCTCCCCCCGGCCCCGAGGCACCTACAATGAGCAGTTCTTC
D gene: TRBD1; clone size: NA; V gene: TRBV6-6; J gene: TRBJ1-2; CDR3 protein: CASSPTTGIGYTF; CDR3 DNA: TGTGCCAGCAGCCCTACGACAGGGATCGGCTACACCTTC
D gene: TRBD2; clone size: NA; V gene: TRBV4-2; J gene: TRBJ2-7; CDR3 protein: CASSQEGTSGYEQYF; CDR3 DNA: TGTGCCAGCAGCCAAGAAGGGACTAGCGGCTACGAGCAGTACTTC
D gene: NA; clone size: NA; V gene: TRBV19; J gene: TRBJ1-1; CDR3 protein: CASSPPGRDPWMNTEAFF; CDR3 DNA: TGTGCCAGTAGTCCCCCGGGCAGGGACCCTTGGATGAACACTGAAGCTTTCTTT
D gene: NA; clone size: NA; V gene: TRBV7-3; J gene: TRBJ2-7; CDR3 protein: CASSRGTNYEQYF; CDR3 DNA: TGTGCCAGCAGTCGCGGGACAAACTACGAGCAGTACTTC
D gene: NA; clone size: NA; V gene: TRBV7-2; J gene: TRBJ2-5; CDR3 protein: CASSLFYAGSRTQYF; CDR3 DNA: TGTGCCAGCAGCTTATTCTACGCGGGGTCTCGGACCCAGTACTTC
D gene: TRBD1; clone size: NA; V gene: TRBV14; J gene: TRBJ2-7; CDR3 protein: CASSPYGTAIYEQYF; CDR3 DNA: TGTGCCAGCAGCCCATACGGGACAGCTATCTACGAGCAGTACTTC
D gene: TRBD1; clone size: NA; V gene: TRBV15; J gene: TRBJ2-3; CDR3 protein: CATSRLLGTGSQYF; CDR3 DNA: TGTGCCACCAGCAGACTACTCGGGACAGGCTCGCAGTATTTT
D gene: NA; clone size: NA; V gene: TRBV9; J gene: TRBJ2-5; CDR3 protein: CASSPRDWSITQYF; CDR3 DNA: TGTGCCAGCAGCCCACGGGACTGGAGCATTACCCAGTACTTC
D gene: TRBD1; clone size: NA; V gene: TRBV19; J gene: TRBJ1-5; CDR3 protein: CASSTPGGNQPQHF; CDR3 DNA: TGTGCCAGTAGTACACCAGGGGGAAATCAGCCCCAGCATTTT
D gene: TRBD1; clone size: once; V gene: TRBV6-4; J gene: TRBJ2-2; CDR3 protein: CASQTGLNTGELFF; CDR3 DNA: TGTGCCAGTCAGACAGGGCTTAACACCGGGGAGCTGTTTTTT
D gene: NA; clone size: NA; V gene: TRBV30; J gene: TRBJ2-7; CDR3 protein: CAWSVPGPNYEQYF; CDR3 DNA: TGTGCCTGGAGTGTCCCGGGCCCCAACTACGAGCAGTACTTC
D gene: TRBD2; clone size: NA; V gene: TRBV10-3; J gene: TRBJ2-2; CDR3 protein: CAISEGSGVGTGELFF; CDR3 DNA: TGTGCCATCAGTGAAGGAAGCGGGGTGGGAACCGGGGAGCTGTTTTTT
D gene: NA; clone size: NA; V gene: TRBV7-6; J gene: TRBJ2-5; CDR3 protein: CASSQSETQYF; CDR3 DNA: TGTGCCAGCAGCCAAAGTGAGACCCAGTACTTC
D gene: NA; clone size: once; V gene: TRBV7-2; J gene: TRBJ2-3; CDR3 protein: CASSLESTDTQYF; CDR3 DNA: TGTGCCAGCAGCTTAGAAAGCACAGATACGCAGTATTTT
D gene: NA; clone size: NA; V gene: TRBV25-1; J gene: TRBJ1-2; CDR3 protein: CASSVAGLGYGYTF; CDR3 DNA: TGTGCCAGCAGTGTGGCGGGTCTGGGCTATGGCTACACCTTC
D gene: NA; clone size: NA; V gene: TRBV10-3; J gene: TRBJ2-3; CDR3 protein: CAISESTGTDTQYF; CDR3 DNA: TGTGCCATCAGTGAGTCCACAGGCACAGATACGCAGTATTTT
D gene: NA; clone size: NA; V gene: TRBV7-2; J gene: TRBJ2-7; CDR3 protein: CASSLESGGAVSYEQYF; CDR3 DNA: TGTGCCAGCAGCTTAGAGTCAGGCGGGGCCGTCTCCTACGAGCAGTACTTC
D gene: NA; clone size: NA; V gene: TRBV7-3; J gene: TRBJ1-1; CDR3 protein: CASSSIPGTEAFF; CDR3 DNA: TGTGCCAGCAGCTCCATCCCCGGGACGGAAGCTTTCTTT
D gene: NA; clone size: NA; V gene: TRBV2; J gene: TRBJ1-4; CDR3 protein: CASSEGVRQYEKLFF; CDR3 DNA: TGTGCCAGCAGTGAAGGGGTCAGGCAGTATGAAAAACTGTTTTTT
D gene: TRBD2; clone size: NA; V gene: TRBV18; J gene: TRBJ2-7; CDR3 protein: CASSPTGLASYEQYF; CDR3 DNA: TGTGCCAGCTCACCAACGGGACTAGCCTCCTACGAGCAGTACTTC
D gene: NA; clone size: NA; V gene: TRBV6-5; J gene: TRBJ1-2; CDR3 protein: CASSYSLGAGYTF; CDR3 DNA: TGTGCCAGCAGTTACTCTTTGGGGGCGGGCTACACCTTC
D gene: NA; clone size: NA; V gene: TRBV2; J gene: TRBJ1-2; CDR3 protein: CASSDGQTSYTF; CDR3 DNA: TGTGCCAGCAGTGACGGGCAGACGAGCTACACCTTC
D gene: TRBD1; clone size: NA; V gene: TRBV27; J gene: TRBJ2-1; CDR3 protein: CASSLLEAGTGANEQFF; CDR3 DNA: TGTGCCAGCAGTTTATTGGAGGCGGGGACAGGGGCGAATGAGCAGTTCTTC
D gene: NA; clone size: once; V gene: TRBV5-4; J gene: TRBJ1-1; CDR3 protein: CASSLISLSAEAFF; CDR3 DNA: TGTGCCAGCAGCTTGATTTCCCTTTCAGCTGAAGCTTTCTTT
D gene: TRBD2; clone size: NA; V gene: TRBV27; J gene: TRBJ2-1; CDR3 protein: CASSKTSGRDNEQFF; CDR3 DNA: TGTGCCAGCAGCAAAACTAGCGGGAGGGACAATGAGCAGTTCTTC
D gene: NA; clone size: NA; V gene: TRBV4-2; J gene: TRBJ1-2; CDR3 protein: CASSPDRPGSGYGYTF; CDR3 DNA: TGTGCCAGCAGCCCCGATCGGCCAGGCTCGGGGTATGGCTACACCTTC